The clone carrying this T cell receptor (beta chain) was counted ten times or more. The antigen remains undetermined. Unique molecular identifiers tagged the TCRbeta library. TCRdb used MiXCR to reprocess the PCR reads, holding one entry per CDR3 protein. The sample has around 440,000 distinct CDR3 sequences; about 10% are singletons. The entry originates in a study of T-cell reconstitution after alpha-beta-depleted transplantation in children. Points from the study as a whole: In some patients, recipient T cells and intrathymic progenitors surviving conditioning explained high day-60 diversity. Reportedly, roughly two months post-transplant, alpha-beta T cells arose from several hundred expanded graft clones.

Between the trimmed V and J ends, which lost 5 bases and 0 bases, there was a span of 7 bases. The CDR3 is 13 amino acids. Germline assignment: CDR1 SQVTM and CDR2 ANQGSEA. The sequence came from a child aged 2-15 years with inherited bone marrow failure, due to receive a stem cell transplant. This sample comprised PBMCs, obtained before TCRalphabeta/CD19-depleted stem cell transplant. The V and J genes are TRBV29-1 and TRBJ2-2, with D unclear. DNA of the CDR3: TGCAGCGTTTTACATGCGAACACCGGGGAGCTGTTTTTT. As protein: CSVLHANTGELFF.